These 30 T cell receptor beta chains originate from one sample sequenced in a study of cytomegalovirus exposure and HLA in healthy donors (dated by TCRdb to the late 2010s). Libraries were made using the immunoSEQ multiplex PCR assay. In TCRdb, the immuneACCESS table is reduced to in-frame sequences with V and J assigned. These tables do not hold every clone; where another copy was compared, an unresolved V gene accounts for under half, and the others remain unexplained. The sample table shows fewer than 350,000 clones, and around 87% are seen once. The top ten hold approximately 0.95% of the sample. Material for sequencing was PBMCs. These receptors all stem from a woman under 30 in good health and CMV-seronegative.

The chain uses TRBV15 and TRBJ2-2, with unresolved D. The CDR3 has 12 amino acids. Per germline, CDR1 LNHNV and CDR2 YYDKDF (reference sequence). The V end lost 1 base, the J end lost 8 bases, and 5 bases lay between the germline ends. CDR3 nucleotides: TGTGCCACCAGCAGAGGGGCGGGGGAGCTGTTTTTT. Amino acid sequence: CATSRGAGELFF. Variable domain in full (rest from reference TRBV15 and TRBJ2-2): DAMVIQNPRYQVTQFGKPVTLSCSQTLNHNVMYWYQQKSSQAPKLLFHYYDKDFNNEADTPDNFQSRRPNTSFCFLDIRSPGLGDTAMYLCATSRGAGELFFGEGSRLTVL.

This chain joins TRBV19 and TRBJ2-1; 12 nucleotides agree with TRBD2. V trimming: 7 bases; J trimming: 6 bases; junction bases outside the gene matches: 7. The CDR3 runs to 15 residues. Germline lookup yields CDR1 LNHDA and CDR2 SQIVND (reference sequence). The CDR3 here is CASTSTSGRPNEQFF. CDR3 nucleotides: TGTGCCAGTACCTCGACTAGCGGGAGACCCAATGAGCAGTTCTTC.

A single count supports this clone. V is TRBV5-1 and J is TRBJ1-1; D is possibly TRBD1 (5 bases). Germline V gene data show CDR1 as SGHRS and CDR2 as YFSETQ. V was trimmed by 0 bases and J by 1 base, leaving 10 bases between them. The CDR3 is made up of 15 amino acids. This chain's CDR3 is CASSLGGLQNTEAFF. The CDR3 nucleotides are TGCGCCAGCAGCTTGGGGGGACTCCAGAACACTGAAGCTTTCTTT.

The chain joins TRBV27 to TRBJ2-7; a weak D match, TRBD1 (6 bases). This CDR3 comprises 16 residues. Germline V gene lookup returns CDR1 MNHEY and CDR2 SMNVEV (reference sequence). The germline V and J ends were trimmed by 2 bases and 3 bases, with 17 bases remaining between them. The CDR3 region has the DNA TGTGCCAGCAGTTTAGGGGGCTTGTCAGGTAACTACGAGCAGTACTTC. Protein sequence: CASSLGGLSGNYEQYF.

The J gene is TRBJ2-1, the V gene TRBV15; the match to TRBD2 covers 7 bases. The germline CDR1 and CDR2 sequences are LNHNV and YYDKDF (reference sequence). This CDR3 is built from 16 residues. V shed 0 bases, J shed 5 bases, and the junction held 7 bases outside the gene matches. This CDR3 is CATSRDLGGTNNEQFF. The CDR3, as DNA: TGTGCCACCAGCAGAGATCTAGGCGGGACTAACAATGAGCAGTTCTTC. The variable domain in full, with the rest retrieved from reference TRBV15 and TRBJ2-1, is DAMVIQNPRYQVTQFGKPVTLSCSQTLNHNVMYWYQQKSSQAPKLLFHYYDKDFNNEADTPDNFQSRRPNTSFCFLDIRSPGLGDTAMYLCATSRDLGGTNNEQFFGPGTRLTVL.

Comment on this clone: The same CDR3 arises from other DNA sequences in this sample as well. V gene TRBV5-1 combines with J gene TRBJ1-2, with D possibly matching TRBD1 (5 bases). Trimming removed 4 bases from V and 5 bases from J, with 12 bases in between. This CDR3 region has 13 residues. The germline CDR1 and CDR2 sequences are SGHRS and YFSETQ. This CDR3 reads CASSPDSHYGYTF. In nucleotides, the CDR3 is TGCGCCAGCAGCCCCGACAGCCATTATGGCTACACCTTC.

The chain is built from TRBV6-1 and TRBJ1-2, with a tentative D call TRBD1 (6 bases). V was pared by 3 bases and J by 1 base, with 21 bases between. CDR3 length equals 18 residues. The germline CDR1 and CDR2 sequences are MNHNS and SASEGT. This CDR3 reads CASSDSGGPHPLNYGYTF. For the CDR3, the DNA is TGTGCCAGCAGTGATTCCGGGGGGCCCCATCCCCTTAACTATGGCTACACCTTC.

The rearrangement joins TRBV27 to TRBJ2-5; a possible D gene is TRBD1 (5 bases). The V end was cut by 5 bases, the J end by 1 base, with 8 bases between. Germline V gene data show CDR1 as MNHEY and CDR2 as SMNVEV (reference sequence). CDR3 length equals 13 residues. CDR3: CASSVGAQETQYF. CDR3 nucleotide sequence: TGTGCCAGCAGTGTTGGGGCCCAAGAGACCCAGTACTTC.

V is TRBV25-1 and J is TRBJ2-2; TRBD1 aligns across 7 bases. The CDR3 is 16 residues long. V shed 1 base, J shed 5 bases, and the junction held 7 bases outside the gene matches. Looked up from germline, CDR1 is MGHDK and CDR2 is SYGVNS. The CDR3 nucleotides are TGTGCCAGCAGTGAATTGGGACAGAGCATTACCGGGGAGCTGTTTTTT. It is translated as CASSELGQSITGELFF.

The CDR3 loop reads CASTPGASGRSEQYF. CDR3 DNA: TGTGCCAGCACCCCCGGGGCTAGCGGGAGATCCGAGCAGTACTTC. This chain uses TRBV28 with TRBJ2-7, with 10 bases aligning to TRBD2. The CDR3 covers 15 residues. Trimming at V came to 7 bases and at J to 6 bases, leaving 12 bases not matched to a gene. Germline V lookup: CDR1 MDHEN, CDR2 SYDVKM.

CDR3 nucleotides: TGTGCCAGCCGCCGACAGGAGATGAATGAAAAACTGTTTTTT. This encodes CASRRQEMNEKLFF. The chain combines TRBV28 with TRBJ1-4; D is perhaps TRBD1 (6 bases). V was trimmed by 8 bases and J by 5 bases, leaving 15 bases between them. CDR1 MDHEN and CDR2 SYDVKM come from the germline V gene. CDR3 length: 14 amino acids.

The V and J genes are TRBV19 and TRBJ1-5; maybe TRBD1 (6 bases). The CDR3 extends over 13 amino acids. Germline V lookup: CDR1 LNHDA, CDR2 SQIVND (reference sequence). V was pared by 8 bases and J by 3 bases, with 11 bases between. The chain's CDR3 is CASGDTINQPQHF. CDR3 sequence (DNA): TGTGCCAGTGGGGACACGATCAATCAGCCCCAGCATTTT.

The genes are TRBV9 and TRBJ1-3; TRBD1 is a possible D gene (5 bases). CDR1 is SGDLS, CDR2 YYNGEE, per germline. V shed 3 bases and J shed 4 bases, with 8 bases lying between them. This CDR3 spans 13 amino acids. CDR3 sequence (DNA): TGTGCCAGCAGCGCAGGGCTGGGAAACACCATATATTTT. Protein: CASSAGLGNTIYF.

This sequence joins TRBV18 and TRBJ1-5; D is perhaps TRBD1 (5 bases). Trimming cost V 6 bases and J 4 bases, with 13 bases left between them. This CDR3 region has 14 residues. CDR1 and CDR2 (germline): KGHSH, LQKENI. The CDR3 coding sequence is TGTGCCAGCTCTCCCGCAGGGCCTAATCAGCCCCAGCATTTT. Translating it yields CASSPAGPNQPQHF. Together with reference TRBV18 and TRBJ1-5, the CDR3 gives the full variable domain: NAGVMQNPRHLVRRRGQEARLRCSPMKGHSHVYWYRQLPEEGLKFMVYLQKENIIDESGMPKERFSAEFPKEGPSILRIQQVVRGDSAAYFCASSPAGPNQPQHFGDGTRLSIL.

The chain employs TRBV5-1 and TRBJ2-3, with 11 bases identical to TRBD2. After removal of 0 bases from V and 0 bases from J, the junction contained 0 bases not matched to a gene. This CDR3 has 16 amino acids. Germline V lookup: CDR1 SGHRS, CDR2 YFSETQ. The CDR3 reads CASSLGLAGSTDTQYF. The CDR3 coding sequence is TGCGCCAGCAGCTTGGGACTAGCGGGGAGCACAGATACGCAGTATTTT.

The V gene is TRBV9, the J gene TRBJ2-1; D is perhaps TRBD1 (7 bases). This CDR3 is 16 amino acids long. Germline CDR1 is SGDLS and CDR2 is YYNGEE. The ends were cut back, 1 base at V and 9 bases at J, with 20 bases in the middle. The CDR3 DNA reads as TGTGCCAGCAGCGTAAAGGGTCAGGGGGGAACGGGTGAGCAGTTCTTC. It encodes CASSVKGQGGTGEQFF. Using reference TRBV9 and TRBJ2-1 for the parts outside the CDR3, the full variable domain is DSGVTQTPKHLITATGQRVTLRCSPRSGDLSVYWYQQSLDQGLQFLIQYYNGEERAKGNILERFSAQQFPDLHSELNLSSLELGDSALYFCASSVKGQGGTGEQFFGPGTRLTVL.

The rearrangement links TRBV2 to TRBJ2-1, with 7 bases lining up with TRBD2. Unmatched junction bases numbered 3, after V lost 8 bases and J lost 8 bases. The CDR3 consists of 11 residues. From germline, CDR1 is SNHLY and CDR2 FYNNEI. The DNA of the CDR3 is TGTGCCAGCGGGGGGGATGATGAGCAGTTCTTC. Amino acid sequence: CASGGDDEQFF.

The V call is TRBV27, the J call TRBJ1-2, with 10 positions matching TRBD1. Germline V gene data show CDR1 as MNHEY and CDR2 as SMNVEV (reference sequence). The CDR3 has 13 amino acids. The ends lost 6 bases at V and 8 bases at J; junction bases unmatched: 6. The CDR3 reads CASRTGGFRGYTF. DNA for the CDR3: TGTGCCAGCAGGACAGGGGGCTTTAGAGGCTACACCTTC.

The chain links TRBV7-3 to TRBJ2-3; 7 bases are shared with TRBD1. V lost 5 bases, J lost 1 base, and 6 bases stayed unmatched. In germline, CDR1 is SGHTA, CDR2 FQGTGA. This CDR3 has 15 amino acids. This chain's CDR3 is CASSPDRVGTDTQYF. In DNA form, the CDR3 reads TGTGCCAGCAGCCCTGACAGGGTGGGCACAGATACGCAGTATTTT.

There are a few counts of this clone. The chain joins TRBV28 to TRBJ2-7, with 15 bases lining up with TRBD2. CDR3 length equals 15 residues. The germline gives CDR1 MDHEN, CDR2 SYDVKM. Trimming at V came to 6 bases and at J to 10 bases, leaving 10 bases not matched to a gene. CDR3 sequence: CASRGPGLAGGGQYF. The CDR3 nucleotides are TGTGCCAGCAGGGGACCGGGACTAGCGGGAGGCGGCCAGTACTTC. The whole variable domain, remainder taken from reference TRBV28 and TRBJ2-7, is DVKVTQSSRYLVKRTGEKVFLECVQDMDHENMFWYRQDPGLGLRLIYFSYDVKMKEKGDIPEGYSVSREKKERFSLILESASTNQTSMYLCASRGPGLAGGGQYFGPGTRLTVT.

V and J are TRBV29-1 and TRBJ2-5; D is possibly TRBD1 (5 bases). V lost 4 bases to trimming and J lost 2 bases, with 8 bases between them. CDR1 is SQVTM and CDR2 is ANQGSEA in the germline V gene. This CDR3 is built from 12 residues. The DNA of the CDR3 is TGCAGCGTTGCGACAGTACAAGAGACCCAGTACTTC. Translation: CSVATVQETQYF.

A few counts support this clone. CDR3 nucleotide sequence: TGTGCCAGCAGCTTATCACTAGCGGAGGGCAATGAGCAGTTCTTC. Its protein product is CASSLSLAEGNEQFF. This chain connects TRBV7-9 to TRBJ2-1; TRBD2 agrees at 8 bases. Germline assignment: CDR1 SEHNR and CDR2 FQNEAQ (reference sequence). V lost 2 bases, J lost 6 bases, and 6 bases stayed unmatched. CDR3 length: 15 amino acids.

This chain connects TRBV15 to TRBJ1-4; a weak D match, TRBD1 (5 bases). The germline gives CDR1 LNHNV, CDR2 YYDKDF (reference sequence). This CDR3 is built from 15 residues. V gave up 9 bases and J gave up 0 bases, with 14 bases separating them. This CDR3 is CATRVGGATNEKLFF. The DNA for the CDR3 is TGTGCCACGCGCGTGGGGGGGGCAACTAATGAAAAACTGTTTTTT.

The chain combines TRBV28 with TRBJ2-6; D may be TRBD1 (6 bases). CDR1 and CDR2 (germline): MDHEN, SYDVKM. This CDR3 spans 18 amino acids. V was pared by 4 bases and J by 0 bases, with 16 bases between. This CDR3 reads CASSYAGEILSGANVLTF. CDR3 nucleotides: TGTGCCAGCAGTTACGCAGGGGAGATCCTCTCTGGGGCCAACGTCCTGACTTTC.

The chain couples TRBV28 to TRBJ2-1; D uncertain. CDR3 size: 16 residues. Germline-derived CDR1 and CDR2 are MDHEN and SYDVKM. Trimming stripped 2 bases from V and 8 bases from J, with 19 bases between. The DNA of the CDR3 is TGTGCCAGCAGTTTAATTATCGATTCCACCCAGGATGAGCAGTTCTTC. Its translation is CASSLIIDSTQDEQFF.

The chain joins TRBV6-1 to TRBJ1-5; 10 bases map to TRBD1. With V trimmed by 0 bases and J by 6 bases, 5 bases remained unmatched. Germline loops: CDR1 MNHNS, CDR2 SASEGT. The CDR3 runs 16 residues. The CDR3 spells CASSEATGTGAQPQHF. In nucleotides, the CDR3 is TGTGCCAGCAGTGAAGCGACCGGGACAGGGGCTCAGCCCCAGCATTTT.

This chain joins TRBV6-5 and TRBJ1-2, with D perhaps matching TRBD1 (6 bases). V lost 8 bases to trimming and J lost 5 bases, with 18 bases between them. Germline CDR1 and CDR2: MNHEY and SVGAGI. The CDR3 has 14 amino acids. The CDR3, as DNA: TGTGCCAGCGGGAACTCTCCAGGGGCTTATGGCTACACCTTC. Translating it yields CASGNSPGAYGYTF.

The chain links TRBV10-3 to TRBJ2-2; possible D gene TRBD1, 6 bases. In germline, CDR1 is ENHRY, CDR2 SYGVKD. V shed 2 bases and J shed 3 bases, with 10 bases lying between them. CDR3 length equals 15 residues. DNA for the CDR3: TGTGCCATCAGTGAGAGGGGGTTCGACACCGGGGAGCTGTTTTTT. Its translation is CAISERGFDTGELFF.

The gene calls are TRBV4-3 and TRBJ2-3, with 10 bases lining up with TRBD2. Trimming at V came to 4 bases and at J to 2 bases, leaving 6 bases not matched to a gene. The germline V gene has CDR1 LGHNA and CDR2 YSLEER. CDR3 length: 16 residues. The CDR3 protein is CASSLSGTSATDTQYF. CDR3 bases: TGCGCCAGCAGCCTCTCCGGGACTAGCGCCACAGATACGCAGTATTTT.

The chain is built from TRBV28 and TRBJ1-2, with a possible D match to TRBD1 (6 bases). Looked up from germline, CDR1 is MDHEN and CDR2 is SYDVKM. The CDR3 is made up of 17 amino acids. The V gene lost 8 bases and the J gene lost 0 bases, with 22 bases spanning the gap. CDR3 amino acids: CASSGQTGRKPNYGYTF. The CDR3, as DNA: TGTGCCAGCTCAGGTCAGACAGGAAGAAAACCTAACTATGGCTACACCTTC.